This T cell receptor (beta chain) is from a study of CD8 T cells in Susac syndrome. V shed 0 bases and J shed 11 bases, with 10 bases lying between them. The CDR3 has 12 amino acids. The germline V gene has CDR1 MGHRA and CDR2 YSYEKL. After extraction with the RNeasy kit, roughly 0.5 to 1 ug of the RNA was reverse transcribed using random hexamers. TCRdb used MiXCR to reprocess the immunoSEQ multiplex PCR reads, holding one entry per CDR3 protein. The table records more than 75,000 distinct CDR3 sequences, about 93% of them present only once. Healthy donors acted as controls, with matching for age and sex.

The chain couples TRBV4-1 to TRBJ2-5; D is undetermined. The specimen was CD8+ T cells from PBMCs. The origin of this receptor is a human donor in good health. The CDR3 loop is CASSQDKVNQYF. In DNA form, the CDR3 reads TGCGCCAGCAGCCAAGATAAGGTCAATCAGTACTTC.